Included here is one TCR beta chain sequence, with context. What it binds is unknown. Each CDR3 protein gets one entry after TCRdb re-called the 5' RACE reads with MiXCR. The repertoire includes 470,000 or so distinct CDR3 sequences, more than 15% of them detected once, and under 25% sits in the top ten. There are 13 residues in the CDR3. Germline V lookup: CDR1 LGHDT, CDR2 YNNKEL (reference sequence). V lost 1 base and J lost 11, with 14 bases in between. The entry originates in a study of T-cell memory formation after mild COVID-19. Study observations and caveats: That cross-reactive memory joined was suggested by some responding clones appearing in pre-infection memory. Clones that shrank (day 15 to 85) were balanced CD4/CD8, whereas later expanders leaned CD4+.

Specimen: PBMCs or a T cell subset sorted from them (not recorded which). J is TRBJ1-1 and V is TRBV3-1; D ambiguous. The TCR sequence derives from a man between 18 and 29 years old who had mild COVID-19 (a few samples of this study predate the infection). Cell type and time point are not known. CDR3 sequence: CASSQVPLRGAFF. CDR3 nucleotide sequence: TGTGCCAGCAGCCAAGTGCCCCTGCGAGGGGCTTTCTTT.